The entry below gives a single TCR beta chain sequence along with its context. What it binds is not known. The sample originates from a study of a mutant IDH1 vaccine in newly diagnosed glioma. Across the study: Patients arrived already treated with radiotherapy, temozolomide, or both, most having had both.

Time point here: baseline, week 1 (first vaccination visit). Regarding treatment: pre-vaccination baseline after standard-of-care therapy. Astrocytomas that were new, WHO grade 3 or 4, IDH1-mutant and ATRX-lost were present in the donors. Germline assignment: CDR1 MNHEY and CDR2 SMNVEV (reference sequence). This CDR3 contains 12 residues. Trimming removed 7 bases at V and 6 bases at J, with 11 bases between. The study's findings and limits: Vaccine-induced immune responses were detected in roughly 93% of patients.

Generated by immunoSEQ multiplex PCR, the TCRdb table keeps only in-frame clones and is missing some. This sample has 95,000 to 100,000 clones; approximately 90% occur once, and the top ten carry roughly 0.58%. The chain carries TRBV27 and TRBJ2-3; D ambiguous. The sequence came from a woman aged 50 to 60 with glioma. The material was PBMCs, obtained from a glioma patient treated with radiotherapy, temozolomide or both. Here the CDR3 DNA reads TGTGCCAGCACCACCTTCCCGGATACGCAGTATTTT. Translation gives CASTTFPDTQYF.